This section outlines one T cell receptor beta chain sequence together with its context. Antigen: not known. The data were obtained in a study of cytotoxic CD8 clonotypes in ibrutinib-treated CLL. Method: immunoSEQ multiplex PCR; TCRdb's copy keeps in-frame clones and lacks some. The table shows about 130,000 clones, with 70% to 90% occurring only once. Study-wide results and limits: At baseline, clonality was higher than in age-matched healthy donors and correlated with CD8+ counts. Sampling schedules were unmatched across sustained-remission and progressing patients.

The sequenced sample was PBMCs, obtained after 24 months of ibrutinib treatment. The clonotype was recovered from a human donor with chronic lymphocytic leukemia.

The CDR3 DNA reads as TGTGCCACCAGCAGAGAGGGCTTCGCCGAGCAGTACTTC. Translating it yields CATSREGFAEQYF. The chain combines TRBV15 with TRBJ2-7; no reliable D call. The CDR3 spans 13 residues. Trimming took off 0 bases at V and 6 bases at J, with 9 bases between the two ends. Germline CDR1 is LNHNV and CDR2 is YYDKDF (reference sequence).